One sample yielded the 17 T cell receptor beta chains listed below, sequenced in a study of CD8 T cells in ankylosing spondylitis. MiXCR, applied by TCRdb to the 5' RACE reads, yields one record per CDR3 protein. In the table there are some 180,000 distinct CDR3 sequences, 15% to 20% of which are singletons. The source material was blood, either unsorted or a sorted T cell fraction (not recorded which). Receptors originate from a male donor between 5 and 35 years old with ankylosing spondylitis or in good health (not recorded which).

At least ten counts were recorded for this clonotype. The chain couples TRBV7-2 to TRBJ2-7; weak D call: TRBD2 (6 bases). CDR3 length: 15 amino acids. Germline CDR1 reads SGHTA; CDR2 reads FQGNSA. The germline V and J ends were trimmed by 6 bases and 0 bases, with 15 bases remaining between them. CDR3 bases: TGTGCCAGCAGATTCAGCGCGGGGTTCTCCTACGAGCAGTACTTC. Its protein product is CASRFSAGFSYEQYF.

This clonotype was recorded at least ten times. J is TRBJ2-5 and V is TRBV29-1, with D possibly being TRBD2 (6 bases). Germline V gene lookup returns CDR1 SQVTM and CDR2 ANQGSEA. V was trimmed by 8 bases and J by 3 bases, leaving 13 bases between them. CDR3 length: 12 amino acids. For the CDR3, the DNA is TGCAGCTATGATTGGGAGGAAGAGACCCAGTACTTC. It yields the protein CSYDWEEETQYF. Based on the CDR3 plus reference TRBV29-1 and TRBJ2-5, the full variable domain is SAVISQKPSRDICQRGTSLTIQCQVDSQVTMMFWYRQQPGQSLTLIATANQGSEATYESGFVIDKFPISRPNLTFSTLTVSNMSPEDSSIYLCSYDWEEETQYFGPGTRLLVL.

This clonotype was seen repeatedly, ten times or more. The V and J genes are TRBV24-1 and TRBJ2-3; possibly TRBD2 for D (6 bases). Germline CDR1 reads KGHDR; CDR2 reads SFDVKD. The CDR3 is made up of 14 amino acids. V was shortened by 4 bases and J by 6 bases, with 13 bases between the two germline ends. In DNA form, the CDR3 reads TGTGCCACCAGTGAAACCGGGACTGGGGATACGCAGTATTTT. It codes for CATSETGTGDTQYF.

This clonotype was counted many times. DNA for the CDR3: TGCAGTGCTAGAGATGAGAGCGGGATGATCTCCTACGAGCAGTACTTC. It codes for CSARDESGMISYEQYF. V usage is TRBV20-1 and J usage is TRBJ2-7; 7 bases fit TRBD2. Germline V CDR1 and CDR2: DFQATT, SNEGSKA (reference sequence). The V segment lost 0 bases and the J segment 0 bases; nucleotides outside the gene matches: 8. The CDR3 has 16 residues.

This clonotype was counted ten times or more. The chain joins TRBV7-9 to TRBJ2-6, with TRBD1 matching 11 bases. Losses at the gene ends were 0 bases for V and 1 base for J; bases not matched to a gene: 2. The germline V gene has CDR1 SEHNR and CDR2 FQNEAQ (reference sequence). The CDR3 spans 18 residues. The CDR3 loop reads CASSLARDRGSGANVLTF. CDR3 sequence (DNA): TGTGCCAGCAGCTTAGCGCGGGACAGGGGGTCTGGGGCCAACGTCCTGACTTTC.

This clonotype occurred many times. CDR3 loop: CATSDWGAGAVGELFF. DNA for the CDR3: TGTGCCACCAGTGATTGGGGAGCGGGAGCGGTCGGGGAGCTGTTTTTT. The chain carries TRBV24-1 and TRBJ2-2, with 8 bases that match TRBD2. CDR3 length equals 16 residues. Germline CDR1 and CDR2: KGHDR and SFDVKD. With V trimmed by 2 bases and J by 7 bases, 8 bases remained unmatched.

This clonotype occurred many times. This chain connects TRBV12-3 or TRBV12-4 to TRBJ2-7; D might be TRBD1 (6 bases). This CDR3 spans 11 amino acids. The ends were cut back, 6 bases at V and 7 bases at J, with 10 bases in the middle. CDR3 nucleotides: TGTGCCAGCAGCAGGGGCGGGGAGCAGTACGTC. This codes for CASSRGGEQYV.

There are many counts of this clonotype. The genes are TRBV10-3 and TRBJ2-1, with 9 positions matching TRBD2. CDR1 is ENHRY, CDR2 SYGVKD, per germline. The CDR3 spans 13 residues. The ends lost 9 bases at V and 3 bases at J; junction bases unmatched: 3. CDR3 residues: CAISGSFYNEQFF. CDR3 nucleotides: TGTGCCATTAGCGGGAGCTTCTACAATGAGCAGTTCTTC.

This clonotype was observed many times. V gene TRBV12-3 or TRBV12-4 combines with J gene TRBJ1-3, with 8 nucleotides matching TRBD1. CDR3 length: 17 amino acids. Trimming at V came to 2 bases and at J to 0 bases, leaving 6 bases not matched to a gene. The DNA for the CDR3 is TGTGCCAGCAGTTTATTGCGAACAGGGGGCTCTGGAAACACCATATATTTT. This encodes CASSLLRTGGSGNTIYF.

This clonotype was detected many times. The V and J genes are TRBV19 and TRBJ1-6; maybe TRBD1 (5 bases). The germline V and J ends were trimmed by 3 bases and 10 bases, with 13 bases remaining between them. CDR1 is LNHDA and CDR2 is SQIVND in the germline V gene (reference sequence). The CDR3 sequence is 14 residues long. CDR3 sequence reads: CASSIRDDDSPLHF. Written as DNA, the CDR3 is TGTGCCAGTAGTATCCGGGACGACGACTCACCCCTCCACTTT. Combining the CDR3 with reference TRBV19 and TRBJ1-6 gives the whole variable domain DGGITQSPKYLFRKEGQNVTLSCEQNLNHDAMYWYRQDPGQGLRLIYYSQIVNDFQKGDIAEGYSVSREKKESFPLTVTSAQKNPTAFYLCASSIRDDDSPLHFGNGTRLTVT.

There are many counts of this clonotype. The V gene is TRBV12-3 or TRBV12-4, the J gene TRBJ2-7; D gene unclear. The CDR3 covers 13 residues. V lost 10 bases to trimming and J lost 1 base, with 14 bases between them. CDR3 residues: CATRPSESYEQYF. The CDR3 bases are TGTGCCACCCGACCTTCCGAGTCCTACGAGCAGTACTTC.

This clonotype was seen at least ten times. The gene calls are TRBV7-8 and TRBJ2-5; 7 bases are a match to TRBD1. After removal of 5 bases from V and 2 bases from J, the junction contained 8 bases not matched to a gene. The germline V gene has CDR1 SGHVS and CDR2 FQNEAQ. This CDR3 contains 15 residues. CDR3 bases: TGTGCCAGCAGCCGGGGACAGCTCCTTCAAGAGACCCAGTACTTC. As protein: CASSRGQLLQETQYF. The full variable domain, in which reference TRBV7-8 and TRBJ2-5 provide the parts outside the CDR3, is GAGVSQSPRYKVAKRGQDVALRCDPISGHVSLFWYQQALGQGPEFLTYFQNEAQLDKSGLPSDRFFAERPEGSVSTLKIQRTQQEDSAVYLCASSRGQLLQETQYFGPGTRLLVL.

This clonotype has at least ten counts. This chain uses TRBV12-3 or TRBV12-4 with TRBJ1-3, with no clear D. The V gene lost 3 bases and the J gene lost 0 bases, with 9 bases spanning the gap. This CDR3 has 15 residues. CDR3 sequence (DNA): TGTGCCAGCAGTTTCGGCAGTCACTCTGGAAACACCATATATTTT. It is translated as CASSFGSHSGNTIYF.

This clonotype showed up many times. The chain has TRBV2 and TRBJ2-3; perhaps TRBD1 as D (5 bases). Germline V gene lookup returns CDR1 SNHLY and CDR2 FYNNEI. Trimming cost V 1 base and J 5 bases, with 13 bases left between them. The CDR3 runs to 15 residues. The CDR3 region is CASSEVQGSQDTQYF. Written as DNA, the CDR3 is TGTGCCAGCAGTGAAGTGCAGGGAAGTCAAGATACGCAGTATTTT. The whole variable domain, filled in from reference TRBV2 and TRBJ2-3, reads EPEVTQTPSHQVTQMGQEVILRCVPISNHLYFYWYRQILGQKVEFLVSFYNNEISEKSEIFDDQFSVERPDGSNFTLKIRSTKLEDSAMYFCASSEVQGSQDTQYFGPGTRLTVL.

This clonotype has ten or more counts. J is TRBJ1-1 and V is TRBV11-2, with unresolved D. The V gene lost 3 bases and the J gene lost 4 bases, with 9 bases spanning the gap. This CDR3 comprises 13 residues. Germline values: CDR1 SGHAT, CDR2 FQNNGV. Written as DNA, the CDR3 is TGTGCCAGCAGCTTTTTCCGGGGCACTGAAGCTTTCTTT. Translation: CASSFFRGTEAFF.

V usage is TRBV24-1 and J usage is TRBJ2-5; 9 nucleotides line up with TRBD1. CDR3 size: 15 residues. Germline assignment: CDR1 KGHDR and CDR2 SFDVKD. Trimming took 3 bases from V and 5 from J; bases not matched to a gene: 6. CDR3 loop: CATSDPGQGDETQYF. The CDR3 coding sequence is TGTGCCACCAGTGATCCGGGACAGGGAGACGAGACCCAGTACTTC.

This clonotype was counted at least ten times. This chain connects TRBV29-1 to TRBJ2-7; D gene uncertain. V was cut by 4 bases and J by 6 bases, with 7 bases left in between. The CDR3 covers 10 residues. Germline CDR1 and CDR2: SQVTM and ANQGSEA. The CDR3 DNA reads TGCAGCGTTGGTGCCGGCGAGCAGTACTTC. It codes for CSVGAGEQYF.